These T cell receptor beta chains were read from a single sample in a study of blood T cell repertoires in COVID-19. Method: immunoSEQ multiplex PCR; TCRdb's copy keeps in-frame clones and lacks some. The sample shows 100,000 or so clones, around 89% of them seen only once. Sequenced material: peripheral blood. These receptors were collected from a human donor with acute or convalescent COVID-19. The donor label of this sample is uncertain. Both conserved end residues are part of each CDR3. A D gene is named only where the DNA matches it firmly. A clone size is listed for some rows: how often the clone was seen (once, few, many), or a class if it is expanded.

v_call,clone_size,d_call,j_call,cdr3_nt,cdr3_aa
TRBV6-2/TRBV6-3,once,TRBD1,TRBJ1-5,TGTGCCAGCAGTTACGTACAGGGGTATCAGCCCCAGCATTTT,CASSYVQGYQPQHF
TRBV5-8,NA,NA,TRBJ2-2,TGTGCCAGCAGCCTTCACTCGAACACCGGGGAGCTGTTTTTT,CASSLHSNTGELFF
TRBV5-1,NA,NA,TRBJ1-2,TGCGCCAGCAGCTTGGGACAGTTGGATGGCTACACCTTC,CASSLGQLDGYTF
TRBV7-6,NA,TRBD1,TRBJ2-2,TGTGCCAGCAGCTTACGTCGCGTCGGGACAGGGTCGAACACCGGGGAGCTGTTTTTT,CASSLRRVGTGSNTGELFF
TRBV9,NA,NA,TRBJ2-5,TGTGCCAGCAGCGTAGGGCAGGCCACAGAGACCCAGTACTTC,CASSVGQATETQYF
TRBV7-2,NA,NA,TRBJ1-4,TGTGCCAGCAGCTCGCAGGGGTCACATAATGAAAAACTGTTTTTT,CASSSQGSHNEKLFF
TRBV18,NA,NA,TRBJ1-1,TGTGCCAGCTCACCCCAGGGAACGGACACTGAAGCTTTCTTT,CASSPQGTDTEAFF
TRBV4-2,NA,NA,TRBJ1-1,TGTGCCAGCAGCCAAGATCGGGGGGGCCACAACACTGAAGCTTTCTTT,CASSQDRGGHNTEAFF
TRBV4-3,NA,NA,TRBJ2-3,TGCGCCAGCAGCCAAGGGCTAGCTGAGGGTACGCAGTATTTT,CASSQGLAEGTQYF
TRBV19,NA,TRBD1,TRBJ1-5,TGTGCCAGTAGGAGGACAGGTAGACGCAATCAGCCCCAGCATTTT,CASRRTGRRNQPQHF
TRBV25-1,NA,TRBD2,TRBJ2-1,TGTGCCAGCAGGCGAGCGGGAGGCGATGAGCAGTTCTTC,CASRRAGGDEQFF
TRBV19,NA,NA,TRBJ2-7,TGTGCCAGTAGCAGTGGGTTTCTAGCCTCCTACGAGCAGTACTTC,CASSSGFLASYEQYF
TRBV4-3,once,NA,TRBJ2-2,TGCGCCAGCAGCCAAGTCAGGGGACACACCGGGGAGCTGTTTTTT,CASSQVRGHTGELFF
TRBV5-1,NA,TRBD1,TRBJ1-1,TGCGCCAGCAGCTTGGATGTGACAGGGGCTCTGAACACTGAAGCTTTCTTT,CASSLDVTGALNTEAFF
TRBV3-1/TRBV3-2,NA,TRBD1,TRBJ1-1,TGTGCCAGCAGCCAAGATAGTGGACAGGTGTGTTTCTTT,CASSQDSGQVCFF
TRBV7-2,NA,TRBD2,TRBJ2-1,TGTGCCAGCAGCTTAGTGGGACTATCCCCTTCCTACAATGAGCAGTTCTTC,CASSLVGLSPSYNEQFF
TRBV29-1,NA,NA,TRBJ1-2,TGCAGCGTTGAAGACAGGTTAGGCTACACCTTC,CSVEDRLGYTF
TRBV3-1/TRBV3-2,NA,NA,TRBJ1-6,TGTGCCAGCAGCCAAGAAGGGGGGGGGAATTCACCCCTCCACTTT,CASSQEGGGNSPLHF
TRBV5-6,NA,NA,TRBJ2-5,TGTGCCAGCACCCCCACGTCAGGGTTGAGGGAGACCCAGTACTTC,CASTPTSGLRETQYF
TRBV14,NA,NA,TRBJ1-5,TGTGCCAGCAGCCAAGACCCCCAGAGGGATTCAAATCAGCCCCAGCATTTT,CASSQDPQRDSNQPQHF
TRBV11-2,once,TRBD2,TRBJ2-1,TGTGCCAGCAGCATGGGACTAGCGGGGGGGTGGTGGGATGAGCAGTTCTTC,CASSMGLAGGWWDEQFF
TRBV4-1,NA,TRBD1,TRBJ2-7,TGCGCCAGCAGCCAAGATCCCCAGGGGGCTTACGAGCAGTACTTC,CASSQDPQGAYEQYF